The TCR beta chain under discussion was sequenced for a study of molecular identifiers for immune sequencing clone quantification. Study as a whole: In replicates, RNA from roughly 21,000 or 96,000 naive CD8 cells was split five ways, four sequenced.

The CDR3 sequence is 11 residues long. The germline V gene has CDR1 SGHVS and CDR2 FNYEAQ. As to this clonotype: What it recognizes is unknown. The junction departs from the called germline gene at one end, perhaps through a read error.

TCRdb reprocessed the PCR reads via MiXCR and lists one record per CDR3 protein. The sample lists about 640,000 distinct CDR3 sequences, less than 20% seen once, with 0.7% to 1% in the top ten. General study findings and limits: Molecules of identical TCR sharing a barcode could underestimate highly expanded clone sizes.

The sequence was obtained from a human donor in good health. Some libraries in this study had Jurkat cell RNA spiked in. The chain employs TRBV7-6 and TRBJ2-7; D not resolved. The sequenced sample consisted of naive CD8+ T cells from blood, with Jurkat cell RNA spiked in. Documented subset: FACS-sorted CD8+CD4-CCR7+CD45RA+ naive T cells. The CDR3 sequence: CASSPGVEQCF. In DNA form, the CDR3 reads TGTGCCAGCAGCCCGGGCGTCGAGCAGTGCTTC.